What follows is one T cell receptor beta chain and its context. The antigen is undetermined. TCRdb's table, derived via immunoSEQ multiplex PCR, lists solely in-frame clones and lacks some. The data show roughly 32,000 clones, with approximately 89% seen just once and 26% held by the top ten. The CDR3 is 13 amino acids. Germline CDR1 is MDHEN and CDR2 is SYDVKM. V lost 8 bases and J 0 bases, leaving 11 bases between the germline ends. These data come from a study of OX40 agonist ivuxolimab in advanced cancers. General observations from the study: Within 6 weeks, CD4+ and CD8+ blood T cells expanded clonally at 0.1 to 3.0 mg/kg.

V usage is TRBV28 and J usage is TRBJ2-7, with no clear D. This receptor was identified in an adult with an advanced solid tumor such as melanoma, head and neck, liver or kidney cancer. The sequencing here drew on CD4+ or CD8+ T cells sorted from blood, taken in a trial of the OX40 agonist ivuxolimab. The CDR3 DNA reads as TGTGCCAGCGCTCTTTCTCGCTCCTACGAGCAGTACTTC. Its protein is CASALSRSYEQYF.